One sample yielded the 14 T cell receptor beta chains listed below, sequenced in a study of cytomegalovirus exposure and HLA in healthy donors. 60 Vbeta and 13 Jbeta primers were used in PCR. Libraries were prepared by immunoSEQ multiplex PCR; TCRdb keeps only in-frame clonotypes and omits some of them. The sample consists of roughly 120,000 clones, 75% to 90% of them appearing once. The sample was PBMCs. The receptors here all came from a man aged 50 to 60 in good health and CMV-seronegative.

This clone was seen just once. The chain carries TRBV19 and TRBJ2-2; tentatively, D is TRBD2 (5 bases). The germline CDR1 and CDR2 sequences are LNHDA and SQIVND (reference sequence). The V end lost 6 bases, the J end lost 1 base, and 9 bases lay between the germline ends. The CDR3 loop spans 14 amino acids. The CDR3 DNA is TGTGCCAGTAGACCGGCGGGGAACACCGGGGAGCTGTTTTTT. Translated, it gives CASRPAGNTGELFF.

The sample holds one count of this clone. The chain employs TRBV9 and TRBJ1-4; 7 positions agree with TRBD1. Trimming at V came to 1 base and at J to 3 bases, leaving 0 bases not matched to a gene. CDR3 length: 14 amino acids. The germline CDR1 and CDR2 sequences are SGDLS and YYNGEE. CDR3 protein: CASSVQGANEKLFF. The CDR3 nucleotides read TGTGCCAGCAGCGTACAGGGGGCTAATGAAAAACTGTTTTTT.

The rearrangement joins TRBV6-6 to TRBJ1-6; D might be TRBD1 (6 bases). Trimming removed 6 bases at V and 13 bases at J, with 10 bases between. The CDR3 length is 11 residues. Germline V CDR1 and CDR2: MNHNY, SVGAGI (reference sequence). CDR3 region: CASSPRGPLHF. DNA for the CDR3: TGTGCCAGCAGCCCCAGGGGCCCCCTCCACTTT.

This chain links TRBV11-2 with TRBJ2-3; 7 bases agree with TRBD1. Per the germline V gene, CDR1 is SGHAT and CDR2 is FQNNGV. CDR3 length: 13 amino acids. Trimming cost V 5 bases and J 7 bases; bases outside gene matches: 6. The CDR3 spells CASSGNRGNTQYF. The CDR3 DNA follows: TGTGCCAGCAGCGGAAACAGGGGAAATACGCAGTATTTT.

This chain joins TRBV7-2 and TRBJ2-7; 8 bases are a match to TRBD2. Trimming removed 2 bases from V and 2 bases from J; junction bases left unmatched: 5. The CDR3 has 15 amino acids. CDR1 and CDR2 (germline): SGHTA, FQGNSA. CDR3 in amino acids: CASSLQRGTAYEQYF. The CDR3 coding sequence is TGTGCCAGCAGCTTACAGCGGGGGACCGCCTACGAGCAGTACTTC.

The gene calls are TRBV4-3 and TRBJ1-5; D remains unclear. The V gene's germline CDR1 is LGHNA and CDR2 YSLEER. CDR3 length equals 16 residues. V dropped 0 bases and J dropped 2 bases, with 11 bases sitting between them. The CDR3 region has the DNA TGCGCCAGCAGCCAAGATGTGAGGATTGGCAATCAGCCCCAGCATTTT. It translates to CASSQDVRIGNQPQHF.

This clone has a handful of counts. The rearrangement links TRBV4-3 to TRBJ1-4; weak D call: TRBD1 (6 bases). Between the trimmed V and J ends, which lost 0 bases and 8 bases, there was a span of 22 bases. The CDR3 is 18 residues long. Looked up from germline, CDR1 is LGHNA and CDR2 is YSLEER. CDR3 loop: CASSQERLARTEGEKLFF. The CDR3 region has the DNA TGCGCCAGCAGCCAAGAACGGTTGGCCCGGACAGAGGGGGAAAAACTGTTTTTT.

The chain is built from TRBV9 and TRBJ2-5, with 8 bases lining up with TRBD2. The CDR3 has 17 amino acids. With 0 bases clipped from V and 2 bases from J, the junction kept 9 bases outside the gene matches. Germline CDR1 SGDLS, CDR2 YYNGEE. CDR3 residues: CASSVERGERGQETQYF. CDR3 bases: TGTGCCAGCAGCGTAGAGAGAGGGGAGCGGGGGCAAGAGACCCAGTACTTC.

The V gene is TRBV7-8, the J gene TRBJ2-7, with D uncertain. CDR1 SGHVS and CDR2 FQNEAQ come from the germline V gene. This CDR3 is built from 13 residues. V was clipped by 4 bases and J by 2 bases, with 9 bases between them. CDR3 sequence (DNA): TGTGCCAGCAGCTCGCGCCCCACCTACGAGCAGTACTTC. Protein: CASSSRPTYEQYF. Variable domain in full (rest from reference TRBV7-8 and TRBJ2-7): GAGVSQSPRYKVAKRGQDVALRCDPISGHVSLFWYQQALGQGPEFLTYFQNEAQLDKSGLPSDRFFAERPEGSVSTLKIQRTQQEDSAVYLCASSSRPTYEQYFGPGTRLTVT.

The V call is TRBV9, the J call TRBJ2-2, with D perhaps matching TRBD1 (6 bases). This CDR3 has 15 amino acids. Trimming removed 5 bases from V and 2 bases from J, with 13 bases in between. Germline CDR1 reads SGDLS; CDR2 reads YYNGEE. The CDR3 sequence: CASSRGQTNTGELFF. The CDR3 DNA is TGTGCCAGCAGTAGAGGACAGACAAACACCGGGGAGCTGTTTTTT.

This clone was observed a handful of times. This rearrangement joins TRBV5-1 to TRBJ2-5, with TRBD2 matching 7 bases. The CDR3 covers 13 residues. Unmatched junction bases numbered 3, after V lost 2 bases and J lost 5 bases. Germline lookup yields CDR1 SGHRS and CDR2 YFSETQ. As DNA, the CDR3 is TGCGCCAGCAGCTTAGCGGGGTTGGAGACCCAGTACTTC. This encodes CASSLAGLETQYF.

The rearrangement uses TRBV4-1 and TRBJ2-4, with TRBD2 matching over 7 bases. Losses at the gene ends were 3 bases for V and 0 bases for J; bases not matched to a gene: 20. The CDR3 has 21 amino acids. Looked up from germline, CDR1 is MGHRA and CDR2 is YSYEKL. Here the CDR3 reads CASSQLRGGIGFDLAKNIQYF. DNA of the CDR3: TGCGCCAGCAGCCAGCTCCGGGGAGGGATCGGATTCGATTTAGCCAAAAACATTCAGTACTTC.

V and J are TRBV15 and TRBJ1-6; weak D call: TRBD1 (5 bases). Germline V gives CDR1 LNHNV, CDR2 YYDKDF (reference sequence). V was pared by 3 bases and J by 13 bases, with 19 bases between. This CDR3 has 15 amino acids. CDR3 protein: CATSSPRGFGGPLHF. The DNA for the CDR3 is TGTGCCACCAGCAGCCCTAGGGGTTTCGGGGGGCCCCTCCACTTT.

The V gene is TRBV6-5, the J gene TRBJ2-3; D gene ambiguous. The length of the CDR3 is 15 residues. The V end was cut by 5 bases, the J end by 0 bases, with 12 bases between. Germline-derived CDR1 and CDR2 are MNHEY and SVGAGI. This CDR3 reads CASSPNRASTDTQYF. The CDR3 coding sequence is TGTGCCAGCAGTCCTAACAGAGCAAGCACAGATACGCAGTATTTT.